The text below deals with one T cell receptor beta chain. Across 24 US areas, participants ranged in age from about 18 to 90 years. Each participant's cohort was designated according to participant-reported clinical history. The entry originates in a study of blood T cell repertoires in COVID-19. Study-level background: Acute and convalescent COVID-19 specimens originated in the United States, Italy and Spain. T cells, B-cell-depleted T cells, or PBMCs supplied cDNA or gDNA.

Method: immunoSEQ multiplex PCR; TCRdb's copy keeps in-frame clones and lacks some. This table holds around 190,000 clones, 65% to 80% found once. CDR1 and CDR2 (germline): MNHEY, SMNVEV (reference sequence). V was pared by 5 bases and J by 0 bases, with 15 bases between. The CDR3 is made up of 16 amino acids. The sequence was obtained from a woman aged 45-59 years with acute COVID-19. The chain employs TRBV27 and TRBJ2-3; possible D gene TRBD1, 5 bases. Material for sequencing was PBMCs or T cells enriched from blood (not recorded which). The CDR3 here is CASSGKVTASTDTQYF. For the CDR3, the DNA is TGTGCCAGCAGTGGGAAGGTGACAGCTAGCACAGATACGCAGTATTTT.